This entry lists 32 T cell receptor beta chains sequenced from one sample in a study of a mutant IDH1 vaccine in newly diagnosed glioma. Regarding time point: week 47, end of study. The vaccine gave 300 ug of a 20-mer mutant IDH1 peptide subcutaneously per dose. For these receptors, no antigen is known. The table came from immunoSEQ multiplex PCR; TCRdb's copy has only in-frame clones and leaves some out. Here the sample spans 90,000 to 100,000 clones, about 90% being singletons. Sequencing used PBMCs, obtained from a glioma patient whose treatment included an IDH1 peptide vaccine. Every receptor here comes from a woman aged 45 to 65 with glioma.

This chain joins TRBV7-2 and TRBJ2-7; 8 bases are shared with TRBD2. The CDR3 contains 16 residues. V lost 5 bases to trimming and J lost 7 bases; unmatched junction nucleotides: 16. Per the germline V gene, CDR1 is SGHTA and CDR2 is FQGNSA. The CDR3 coding sequence is TGTGCCAGCAGCCGGGGGGGAGCGGGAAAGGCGGGTGAGCAGTACTTC. The encoded protein is CASSRGGAGKAGEQYF.

V is TRBV7-8 and J is TRBJ2-5; D ambiguous. The CDR3 has 14 residues. Germline V gene sequence: CDR1 SGHVS, CDR2 FQNEAQ. The V and J ends lost 1 base and 0 bases respectively, with 6 bases between them. CDR3 nucleotides: TGTGCCAGCAGCTTAGTGCGTAACCAAGAGACCCAGTACTTC. The encoded protein is CASSLVRNQETQYF.

The chain combines TRBV5-6 with TRBJ2-3; 13 bases map to TRBD2. V dropped 4 bases and J dropped 8; count of bases not matched to a gene: 13. The CDR3 spans 17 residues. Germline CDR1 is SGHDT and CDR2 is YYEEEE. Written as DNA, the CDR3 is TGTGCCAGCAGCCGTCGACTAGCGGGAGGTCCACGGGGTACGCAGTATTTT. Its protein product is CASSRRLAGGPRGTQYF.

This chain uses TRBV6-4 with TRBJ2-5; D is ambiguous. Germline values: CDR1 MRHNA, CDR2 SNTAGT. The CDR3 covers 11 residues. V was trimmed by 7 bases and J by 1 base, leaving 4 bases between them. CDR3: CASNLQETQYF. CDR3 in DNA: TGTGCCAGCAACCTCCAAGAGACCCAGTACTTC.

The chain has TRBV27 and TRBJ2-1, with D possibly being TRBD1 (6 bases). V was clipped by 3 bases and J by 9 bases, with 21 bases between them. Germline V gene sequence: CDR1 MNHEY, CDR2 SMNVEV (reference sequence). CDR3 size: 16 residues. The CDR3 protein is CASSFGPGAKKGEQFF. CDR3 bases: TGTGCCAGCAGTTTCGGTCCAGGGGCAAAGAAGGGTGAGCAGTTCTTC.

The chain carries TRBV6-1 and TRBJ1-6; D is uncertain. The CDR3 sequence is 19 residues long. The V end was cut by 4 bases, the J end by 8 bases, with 27 bases between. Germline CDR1 is MNHNS and CDR2 is SASEGT. The CDR3 DNA reads as TGTGCCAGCAGTGCAACCCCTGGGCCCGGGCTCAACATTCATTCACCCCTCCACTTT. It yields the protein CASSATPGPGLNIHSPLHF.

As DNA, the CDR3 is TGTGCCAGCAGTTACGTCGGCGCCTGGGATGAAAAACTGTTTTTT. Translated, it gives CASSYVGAWDEKLFF. This chain uses TRBV6-6 with TRBJ1-4; no reliable D call. Trimming took 2 bases from V and 6 from J, leaving 13 bases between them. Per germline, CDR1 MNHNY and CDR2 SVGAGI (reference sequence). The length of the CDR3 is 15 residues.

CDR3 protein: CASSSGTAVSYNEQFF. For the CDR3, the DNA is TGTGCCAGCAGCTCGGGGACAGCCGTCTCCTACAATGAGCAGTTCTTC. This chain links TRBV7-2 with TRBJ2-1, with 7 bases fitting TRBD1. Trimming cost V 4 bases and J 0 bases; bases outside gene matches: 6. In germline, CDR1 is SGHTA, CDR2 FQGNSA. The CDR3 consists of 16 residues.

The V gene is TRBV5-1, the J gene TRBJ2-5, with a weak D call TRBD2 (6 bases). From germline, CDR1 is SGHRS and CDR2 YFSETQ. The CDR3 length is 16 residues. V lost 5 bases to trimming and J lost 5 bases, with 22 bases between them. The CDR3 protein is CASSRFSPSEGETQYF. The CDR3 nucleotides are TGCGCCAGCAGTCGATTCTCCCCTAGCGAGGGGGAGACCCAGTACTTC.

This clone turned up a few times. The chain recombines TRBV29-1 with TRBJ2-2; no clear D gene. V lost 3 bases to trimming and J lost 6 bases, with 8 bases between them. CDR1 SQVTM and CDR2 ANQGSEA come from the germline V gene. CDR3 length: 12 residues. CDR3 in DNA: TGCAGCGTTGAGGGGTGGGCCGGGGAGCTGTTTTTT. Translating it yields CSVEGWAGELFF.

Only a few counts were recorded for this clone. V is TRBV7-2 and J is TRBJ1-1; D remains ambiguous. Looked up from germline, CDR1 is SGHTA and CDR2 is FQGNSA. Trimming shortened V by 3 bases and J by 0 bases, and 11 bases separated the two germline ends. This CDR3 spans 15 amino acids. In DNA form, the CDR3 reads TGTGCCAGCAGCTTTTACGGGTACATGAACACTGAAGCTTTCTTT. It specifies CASSFYGYMNTEAFF.

The table lists this clone with a few counts. The chain is built from TRBV11-2 and TRBJ1-2, with TRBD1 identical over 8 bases. This CDR3 is 11 amino acids long. Germline V lookup: CDR1 SGHAT, CDR2 FQNNGV. After removal of 3 bases from V and 11 bases from J, the junction contained 2 bases not matched to a gene. CDR3 loop: CASSFRQGYTF. The CDR3 coding sequence is TGTGCCAGCAGCTTCAGACAGGGGTACACCTTC.

V is TRBV29-1 and J is TRBJ1-1; maybe TRBD1 (6 bases). V dropped 2 bases and J dropped 4 bases, with 11 bases sitting between them. CDR3 length: 13 amino acids. From germline, CDR1 is SQVTM and CDR2 ANQGSEA. The CDR3: CSVEQTRGTEAFF. The CDR3 DNA reads as TGCAGCGTTGAACAGACCAGGGGCACTGAAGCTTTCTTT.

This clone was seen a handful of times. This sequence joins TRBV29-1 and TRBJ1-2; the match to TRBD1 covers 7 bases. This CDR3 has 18 residues. The germline V gene encodes CDR1 SQVTM and CDR2 ANQGSEA. The J segment lost 0 bases and the V segment lost 7 bases, leaving 20 bases of the junction unmatched. DNA of the CDR3: TGCAGCGCCTGGAGGGCAGGGGGACATCCTAGATCTAACTATGGCTACACCTTC. This translates into CSAWRAGGHPRSNYGYTF.

This chain joins TRBV7-9 and TRBJ2-7; TRBD1 might be the D (5 bases). Trimming removed 4 bases from V and 4 bases from J, with 14 bases in between. Germline lookup yields CDR1 SEHNR and CDR2 FQNEAQ (reference sequence). The CDR3 contains 14 residues. CDR3 region: CASSSGLRLYEQYF. CDR3 DNA: TGTGCCAGCAGCTCAGGGCTTCGCCTATACGAGCAGTACTTC.

V usage is TRBV7-9 and J usage is TRBJ1-4, with unresolved D. The CDR3 covers 17 residues. Germline CDR1 reads SEHNR; CDR2 reads FQNEAQ (reference sequence). V was shortened by 5 bases and J by 2 bases, with 18 bases between the two germline ends. The CDR3 sequence: CASSPVLVASTNEKLFF. The CDR3 DNA sequence: TGTGCCAGCAGCCCAGTTCTGGTCGCCAGCACTAATGAAAAACTGTTTTTT.

This sequence joins TRBV19 and TRBJ2-7; TRBD1 might be the D (7 bases). CDR1 and CDR2 from the germline V gene are LNHDA and SQIVND (reference sequence). Trimming cost V 6 bases and J 0 bases, with 12 bases left between them. The CDR3 length is 14 residues. This CDR3 reads CASRRDSASYEQYF. The CDR3 bases are TGTGCCAGTAGGCGGGACAGTGCCTCCTACGAGCAGTACTTC. The complete variable domain, with remaining parts taken from reference TRBV19 and TRBJ2-7, reads DGGITQSPKYLFRKEGQNVTLSCEQNLNHDAMYWYRQDPGQGLRLIYYSQIVNDFQKGDIAEGYSVSREKKESFPLTVTSAQKNPTAFYLCASRRDSASYEQYFGPGTRLTVT.

The V and J genes are TRBV10-3 and TRBJ2-1, with TRBD2 identical over 8 bases. CDR3 size: 17 residues. The J segment lost 6 bases and the V segment lost 1 base, leaving 11 bases of the junction unmatched. Per the germline V gene, CDR1 is ENHRY and CDR2 is SYGVKD. CDR3 coding DNA: TGTGCCATCAGTGAGTTTAGTGGCGGGAGGAGGCCCAATGAGCAGTTCTTC. Amino acids: CAISEFSGGRRPNEQFF.

The chain has TRBV12-5 and TRBJ2-1, with D perhaps matching TRBD2 (6 bases). The germline V gene has CDR1 LGHNT and CDR2 FRNRAP. Deletions cut 5 bases from V and 4 bases from J, with 15 bases between. This CDR3 has 15 residues. The DNA for the CDR3 is TGTGCTAGTGGTCCCGTAAATAGCGGTTACAATGAGCAGTTCTTC. Protein: CASGPVNSGYNEQFF.

This sequence joins TRBV5-1 and TRBJ2-7; perhaps TRBD2 as D (5 bases). V dropped 4 bases and J dropped 6 bases, with 17 bases sitting between them. The CDR3 has 14 residues. Germline CDR1 and CDR2: SGHRS and YFSETQ. The CDR3 loop is CASSPISSEGEQYF. CDR3 bases: TGCGCCAGCAGCCCTATTTCCTCCGAGGGCGAGCAGTACTTC.

A single count supports this clone. This chain links TRBV9 with TRBJ2-1; 11 positions agree with TRBD1. Germline V gene sequence: CDR1 SGDLS, CDR2 YYNGEE. This CDR3 is 14 amino acids long. The V segment lost 4 bases and the J segment 9 bases; nucleotides outside the gene matches: 6. CDR3 amino acids: CASSPRTGGSEQFF. The CDR3 DNA sequence: TGTGCCAGCAGCCCCCGGACAGGGGGCAGTGAGCAGTTCTTC.

This rearrangement joins TRBV27 to TRBJ2-1; 8 bases map to TRBD1. J was trimmed by 6 bases and V by 3 bases; bases with no gene match: 4. Germline CDR1 and CDR2: MNHEY and SMNVEV (reference sequence). The CDR3 runs to 14 residues. The CDR3 DNA reads as TGTGCCAGCAGTTTTCTACAGGGGGGCAATGAGCAGTTCTTC. Protein: CASSFLQGGNEQFF.

This clone showed up just a few times. The rearrangement joins TRBV18 to TRBJ1-1, with D tentatively TRBD1 (5 bases). This CDR3 spans 14 amino acids. From germline, CDR1 is KGHSH and CDR2 LQKENI. Trimming left V 0 bases short and J 9 bases short, with 14 bases between. As DNA, the CDR3 is TGTGCCAGCTCACCACCCGCCAGGGCACAACAAGCTTTCTTT. It translates to CASSPPARAQQAFF.

The chain carries TRBV4-1 and TRBJ1-1; 8 bases match TRBD1. Germline CDR1 is MGHRA and CDR2 is YSYEKL. CDR3 length: 16 amino acids. The junction had 9 bases not matched to a gene; V was cut back by 0 bases and J by 6 bases. For the CDR3, the DNA is TGCGCCAGCAGCCAAGATCCCAGGGGGCGTCGCTCTGAAGCTTTCTTT. Translation: CASSQDPRGRRSEAFF.

The chain links TRBV7-6 to TRBJ2-3; D gene unclear. There are 15 residues in the CDR3. V lost 1 base to trimming and J lost 1 base, with 9 bases between them. Germline CDR1 and CDR2: SGHVS and FNYEAQ. CDR3 amino acids: CASSLESSGTDTQYF. In nucleotides, the CDR3 is TGTGCCAGCAGCTTAGAATCTTCCGGCACAGATACGCAGTATTTT. Full variable domain (missing parts from reference TRBV7-6 and TRBJ2-3): GAGVSQSPRYKVTKRGQDVALRCDPISGHVSLYWYRQALGQGPEFLTYFNYEAQQDKSGLPNDRFSAERPEGSISTLTIQRTEQRDSAMYRCASSLESSGTDTQYFGPGTRLTVL.

The V call is TRBV5-4, the J call TRBJ2-2, with 8 bases aligning to TRBD1. Germline V CDR1 and CDR2: SGHNT, YYREEE (reference sequence). Unmatched junction bases numbered 4, after V lost 0 bases and J lost 6 bases. CDR3 length: 15 residues. CDR3 amino acids: CASSLAGTGAGELFF. CDR3 DNA sequence: TGTGCCAGCAGCTTGGCCGGGACAGGAGCCGGGGAGCTGTTTTTT.

This clone was seen only once. J is TRBJ2-5 and V is TRBV10-3; D is uncertain. Trimming left V 3 bases short and J 4 bases short, with 9 bases between. Germline values: CDR1 ENHRY, CDR2 SYGVKD. The CDR3 is 13 amino acids. The CDR3 DNA is TGTGCCATCAGTGACAGTAAGAGAGAGACCCAGTACTTC. It is translated as CAISDSKRETQYF.

The chain is built from TRBV6-5 and TRBJ2-7, with 10 bases matching TRBD2. V lost 5 bases and J lost 4; bases outside the gene matches: 2. The CDR3 is made up of 13 amino acids. Germline V gives CDR1 MNHEY, CDR2 SVGAGI. In DNA form, the CDR3 reads TGTGCCAGCAGTAGTAGCGGGAGGTACGAGCAGTACTTC. This codes for CASSSSGRYEQYF.

The chain has TRBV10-1 and TRBJ2-7; TRBD1 agrees at 9 bases. The ends lost 2 bases at V and 7 bases at J; junction bases unmatched: 9. The CDR3 runs 15 residues. CDR1 WNHNN and CDR2 SYGVQD come from the germline V gene (reference sequence). The DNA of the CDR3 is TGCGCCAGCAGTGAGCCCCTGTGGACAGGGGAAGAGCAGTACTTC. Translation gives CASSEPLWTGEEQYF.

V and J are TRBV5-1 and TRBJ2-6; a possible D gene is TRBD2 (6 bases). V was pared by 1 base and J by 4 bases, with 9 bases between. CDR3 length equals 15 residues. Germline lookup yields CDR1 SGHRS and CDR2 YFSETQ. The CDR3 region is CASSLLASGANVLTF. The CDR3 DNA follows: TGCGCCAGCAGCTTGCTAGCGTCGGGGGCCAACGTCCTGACTTTC. Together with reference TRBV5-1 and TRBJ2-6, the CDR3 gives the full variable domain: KAGVTQTPRYLIKTRGQQVTLSCSPISGHRSVSWYQQTPGQGLQFLFEYFSETQRNKGNFPGRFSGRQFSNSRSEMNVSTLELGDSALYLCASSLLASGANVLTFGAGSRLTVL.

The chain couples TRBV19 to TRBJ1-2; possible D gene TRBD1, 5 bases. With 8 bases removed from V and 8 bases from J, the gap between germline ends came to 18 bases. The CDR3 consists of 13 residues. CDR1 and CDR2 (germline): LNHDA, SQIVND (reference sequence). The CDR3 nucleotides are TGTGCCAGTCGGTCCTCCGGGACTCAAGGCTACACCTTC. Protein product: CASRSSGTQGYTF.

The chain employs TRBV11-2 and TRBJ2-3; the D gene is possibly TRBD2 (6 bases). The CDR3 runs 14 residues. Trimming took off 0 bases at V and 4 bases at J, with 8 bases between the two ends. Germline lookup yields CDR1 SGHAT and CDR2 FQNNGV. This CDR3 is CASSLDGGADTQYF. In DNA form, the CDR3 reads TGTGCCAGCAGCTTAGACGGGGGAGCAGATACGCAGTATTTT.